This T cell receptor beta chain was found in a study of blood T cell repertoires in COVID-19. As for the study in general: Donors in the United States, Italy and Spain gave samples during acute or convalescent COVID-19.

The protocol was immunoSEQ multiplex PCR, while the TCRdb copy is restricted to in-frame clones and leaves out a portion. Of 210,000 or so clones listed, around 91% are singletons. This sequence originates from a woman aged 40-49 years with acute or convalescent COVID-19. The sequenced material came from peripheral blood.

This CDR3 is CASSHRQDLGATYEQYV. Written as DNA, the CDR3 is TGTGCCAGCAGTCACCGACAGGACTTGGGGGCTACTTACGAGCAGTACGTC. V and J are TRBV6-6 and TRBJ2-7; possibly TRBD1 for D (6 bases). V lost 5 bases and J 4 bases, leaving 24 bases between the germline ends. The CDR3 length is 17 residues. Germline CDR1 and CDR2: MNHNY and SVGAGI (reference sequence).